The rows below give T cell receptor beta chains drawn from one sample of a study of vaccination effects on CD4 cells after COVID-19. Antigens for these TCRs are unknown. The assay was immunoSEQ multiplex PCR, and TCRdb's table has in-frame clones only and misses some. The sample includes roughly 52,000 clones, 55% to 75% seen only once; the top ten take about 18%. The starting material was CD4+ T cells from PBMCs cultured with SARS-CoV-2 spike peptides, obtained before COVID-19 vaccination. Receptors originate from a human donor who received a COVID-19 vaccine. Each CDR3 is given with its conserved first and last residue. Fields, in order: V gene, J gene, D gene, clone size, CDR3 protein, CDR3 DNA. A D gene is named only where the DNA matches it firmly. The listing skips clone size in some rows; elsewhere it reads once, few, many or a size class.

TRBV7-2	TRBJ2-1	TRBD1	.	CASSQGRQGAQGRLGEQFF	TGTGCCAGCAGCCAGGGCAGACAGGGGGCGCAAGGCCGTTTAGGTGAGCAGTTCTTC
TRBV27	TRBJ1-6	.	.	CASRRGGARNSPLHF	TGTGCCAGCCGAAGGGGGGGGGCGAGAAATTCACCCCTCCACTTT
TRBV7-9	TRBJ2-3	TRBD2	.	CASSSIAGGSTDTQYF	TGTGCCAGCAGCTCCATAGCGGGAGGGAGCACAGATACGCAGTATTTT
TRBV2	TRBJ2-2	.	.	CASNTWGGTGELFF	TGTGCCAGCAATACGTGGGGTGGCACCGGGGAGCTGTTTTTT
TRBV24-1	TRBJ2-7	.	.	CATSGTPYPYEQYF	TGTGCCACCAGTGGGACACCCTACCCCTACGAGCAGTACTTC
TRBV30	TRBJ1-2	.	.	CAWIALPGGYTF	TGTGCCTGGATCGCCCTGCCAGGCGGCTACACCTTC
TRBV2	TRBJ2-7	TRBD1	.	CASSGQGQYF	TGTGCCAGCAGTGGACAGGGACAGTACTTC
TRBV5-1	TRBJ2-5	TRBD1	.	CASNPGQGQETQYF	TGCGCCAGTAATCCGGGACAGGGCCAAGAGACCCAGTACTTC
TRBV18	TRBJ2-3	TRBD2	.	CASKLAGATDTQYF	TGTGCCAGCAAGCTAGCGGGGGCTACAGATACGCAGTATTTT
TRBV7-9	TRBJ2-3	TRBD1	.	CASSLAWTGTGTDTQYF	TGTGCCAGCAGCTTAGCGTGGACCGGGACAGGCACAGATACGCAGTATTTT
TRBV18	TRBJ2-7	.	.	CASSPPGDHEQYF	TGTGCCAGCTCACCACCAGGGGACCACGAGCAGTACTTC
TRBV27	TRBJ2-5	TRBD2	.	CASSASTRGGTQYF	TGTGCCAGCAGTGCTTCGACCCGCGGGGGGACCCAGTACTTC
TRBV6-5	TRBJ1-6	.	.	CASSYSVQGNNSPLHF	TGTGCCAGCAGTTACTCGGTACAGGGCAATAATTCACCCCTCCACTTT
TRBV12-5	TRBJ2-2	TRBD2	.	CASGRTSGSNTGELFF	TGTGCTAGTGGTCGGACTAGCGGTTCGAACACCGGGGAGCTGTTTTTT
TRBV7-2	TRBJ1-1	.	.	CASSLGWNTEAFF	TGTGCCAGCAGCTTAGGGTGGAACACTGAAGCTTTCTTT
TRBV7-9	TRBJ1-1	.	.	CASSLRGDTEAFF	TGTGCCAGCAGCTTAAGAGGGGACACTGAAGCTTTCTTT
TRBV6-1	TRBJ2-7	TRBD1	.	CASSEARTGAYEQYF	TGTGCCAGCAGTGAAGCGCGGACAGGCGCCTACGAGCAGTACTTC
TRBV7-9	TRBJ1-4	.	.	CASSFSERLTNEKLFF	TGTGCCAGCAGCTTTAGCGAGAGGTTAACTAATGAAAAACTGTTTTTT
TRBV7-2	TRBJ1-1	TRBD1	few	CASSPQGAYTEAFF	TGTGCCAGCAGCCCGCAGGGGGCGTACACTGAAGCTTTCTTT
TRBV5-1	TRBJ2-3	TRBD2	once	CASSLMRGVVRGPTQYF	TGCGCCAGCAGCTTGATGCGGGGGGTAGTACGCGGCCCTACGCAGTATTTT
TRBV7-9	TRBJ2-5	TRBD1	few	CASSRDPGQGAWETQYF	TGTGCCAGCAGCCGGGACCCGGGACAGGGGGCCTGGGAGACCCAGTACTTC
TRBV5-4	TRBJ1-2	.	few	CASSLDGGTFGGYTF	TGTGCCAGCAGCTTGGACGGGGGGACGTTTGGGGGCTACACCTTC
TRBV19	TRBJ1-6	TRBD1	few	CASSTVGQAGNSPLHF	TGTGCCAGTAGTACCGTGGGACAGGCGGGGAATTCACCCCTCCACTTT
TRBV7-2	TRBJ1-4	.	.	CASSLARATNEKLFF	TGTGCCAGCAGCTTAGCGAGAGCCACTAATGAAAAACTGTTTTTT
TRBV27	TRBJ1-5	.	few	CASSSAGFAAQHF	TGTGCCAGCAGTTCTGCTGGGTTCGCGGCCCAGCATTTT
TRBV6-5	TRBJ1-6	.	.	CASSQQSGSPLHF	TGTGCCAGCAGCCAACAATCGGGGTCACCCCTCCACTTT
TRBV7-2	TRBJ1-2	.	.	CASSGGGIWGYTF	TGTGCCAGCAGCGGCGGGGGTATTTGGGGCTACACCTTC
TRBV4-3	TRBJ1-5	.	few	CASSQDLRGGNQPQHF	TGCGCCAGCAGCCAAGATCTCAGGGGCGGCAATCAGCCCCAGCATTTT
TRBV6-5	TRBJ2-1	.	few	CATCRRGPTYNEQFF	TGTGCCACATGTCGTAGAGGGCCGACCTACAATGAGCAGTTCTTC
TRBV5-1	TRBJ2-5	.	few	CASSLAVVRETQYF	TGCGCCAGCAGCTTAGCGGTGGTACGGGAGACCCAGTACTTC
TRBV3-1/TRBV3-2	TRBJ2-6	.	.	CASSQLDWGRGGANVLTF	TGTGCCAGCAGCCAACTTGATTGGGGAAGAGGTGGGGCCAACGTCCTGACTTTC
TRBV18	TRBJ1-3	.	few	CASSPSSGNTIYF	TGTGCCAGCTCACCATCGTCTGGAAACACCATATATTTT
TRBV7-3	TRBJ2-5	.	.	CASSSKGGETQYF	TGTGCCAGCAGCTCAAAAGGAGGAGAGACCCAGTACTTC
TRBV25-1	TRBJ1-1	.	.	CASSALGNTEAFF	TGTGCCAGCAGTGCTCTGGGGAACACTGAAGCTTTCTTT
TRBV6-5	TRBJ1-1	TRBD1	.	CASSQQGALVTEAFF	TGTGCCAGCAGCCAACAGGGGGCCTTGGTGACTGAAGCTTTCTTT
TRBV11-2	TRBJ2-2	.	.	CASTWDSGTGELFF	TGTGCCAGCACCTGGGACTCGGGAACCGGGGAGCTGTTTTTT
TRBV2	TRBJ2-5	.	.	CASSEALGGQETQYF	TGTGCCAGCAGTGAAGCGCTTGGGGGCCAAGAGACCCAGTACTTC
TRBV10-1	TRBJ2-7	.	.	CATPVGGGNHEQYF	TGCGCCACGCCCGTGGGTGGGGGTAACCACGAGCAGTACTTC
TRBV6-5	TRBJ2-2	TRBD1	.	CASSDRDGTGELFF	TGTGCCAGCAGCGACAGGGATGGCACCGGGGAGCTGTTTTTT
TRBV5-1	TRBJ2-7	TRBD1	.	CASSLAGTAPYEQYF	TGCGCCAGCAGCTTGGCCGGGACAGCTCCCTACGAGCAGTACTTC
TRBV4-2	TRBJ1-2	TRBD1	.	CASSQNQGGYGYTF	TGTGCCAGCAGCCAGAACCAGGGGGGCTATGGCTACACCTTC
TRBV28	TRBJ1-1	TRBD1	few	CASRTGGGNTEAFF	TGTGCCAGCAGGACAGGGGGGGGAAACACTGAAGCTTTCTTT
TRBV7-2	TRBJ2-7	TRBD1	.	CASTPGRGLLGGAYEQYF	TGTGCCAGCACCCCAGGCAGGGGGCTACTGGGTGGGGCCTACGAGCAGTACTTC
TRBV2	TRBJ1-2	TRBD1	once	CASSDLRDRGAHGYTF	TGTGCCAGCAGTGACCTCCGGGACAGGGGGGCCCACGGCTACACCTTC
TRBV15	TRBJ2-1	TRBD2	.	CATGLAGGPVGNEQFF	TGTGCCACGGGACTAGCGGGGGGGCCAGTCGGCAATGAGCAGTTCTTC
TRBV30	TRBJ2-1	TRBD2	.	CAWSPGLAANEQFF	TGTGCCTGGAGTCCGGGACTAGCGGCCAATGAGCAGTTCTTC
TRBV11-3	TRBJ2-1	.	.	CASSQGTTKQFF	TGTGCCAGCAGCCAAGGGACAACAAAGCAGTTCTTC
TRBV6-5	TRBJ1-4	.	few	CASSFYRDKGEKLFF	TGTGCCAGCAGTTTTTACAGGGATAAGGGTGAAAAACTGTTTTTT
TRBV3-1/TRBV3-2	TRBJ1-3	.	.	CASSQEYASGNTIYF	TGTGCCAGCAGCCAAGAATACGCCTCTGGAAACACCATATATTTT